The 15 T cell receptor beta chains listed next were all sequenced from one sample in a study of cytomegalovirus exposure and HLA in healthy donors. Both 60 Vbeta primers and 13 Jbeta primers went into the PCR. Measured with immunoSEQ multiplex PCR; TCRdb has only the in-frame clones, and not every one. The table includes around 200,000 clones, roughly 85% detected once. Material for sequencing was PBMCs. Source of these receptors: a woman aged 25 to 45 in good health and CMV-seropositive.

The chain has TRBV30 and TRBJ1-6; D may be TRBD1 (6 bases). The CDR3 is 12 amino acids. V was clipped by 8 bases and J by 9 bases, with 14 bases between them. Germline CDR1 and CDR2: GTSNPN and SVGIG (reference sequence). CDR3: CAGTTGISPLHF. The DNA of the CDR3 is TGTGCCGGAACAACAGGGATTTCACCCCTCCACTTT.

V gene TRBV27 combines with J gene TRBJ2-5; 12 bases map to TRBD2. This CDR3 comprises 16 residues. Germline V gene lookup returns CDR1 MNHEY and CDR2 SMNVEV (reference sequence). Unmatched junction bases numbered 7, after V lost 5 bases and J lost 3 bases. The CDR3 DNA reads TGTGCCAGCAGTCCCTCCCTAGCGGGAGGGGAAGAGACCCAGTACTTC. As protein: CASSPSLAGGEETQYF.

There are a few counts of this clone. This rearrangement joins TRBV5-1 to TRBJ2-2, with D possibly TRBD1 on 6 matching bases. V was shortened by 0 bases and J by 5 bases, with 14 bases between the two germline ends. The CDR3 consists of 16 residues. The germline V gene has CDR1 SGHRS and CDR2 YFSETQ. The CDR3 here is CASSLVPGVETGELFF. The CDR3 DNA is TGCGCCAGCAGCTTGGTACCAGGGGTGGAGACCGGGGAGCTGTTTTTT.

This clone was found a few times. This chain connects TRBV6-4 to TRBJ1-2; D is possibly TRBD1 (6 bases). The CDR3 is made up of 16 amino acids. Per germline, CDR1 MRHNA and CDR2 SNTAGT. Trimming stripped 3 bases from V and 7 bases from J, with 21 bases between. The CDR3 nucleotides read TGTGCCAGCAGTGAATCTCAGGGGTTCACTTCGGGTGGCTACACCTTC. Translation gives CASSESQGFTSGGYTF.

The chain carries TRBV6-4 and TRBJ2-7; tentative D call: TRBD1 (6 bases). V lost 10 bases and J 6 bases, leaving 16 bases between the germline ends. The V gene's germline CDR1 is MRHNA and CDR2 SNTAGT. The CDR3 is 12 amino acids. CDR3 residues: CATVTGWGEQYF. The CDR3 DNA reads as TGTGCCACCGTGACAGGATGGGGCGAGCAGTACTTC.

This clone has a handful of counts. V gene TRBV7-2 combines with J gene TRBJ2-7; D gene ambiguous. The germline V gene has CDR1 SGHTA and CDR2 FQGNSA. The V and J ends lost 6 bases and 0 bases respectively, with 9 bases between them. The CDR3 is 13 amino acids. For the CDR3, the DNA is TGTGCCAGCAGGCACCCCGGCTCCTACGAGCAGTACTTC. Protein product: CASRHPGSYEQYF.

V gene TRBV9 combines with J gene TRBJ2-3; D remains unclear. The CDR3 sequence is 13 residues long. Germline values: CDR1 SGDLS, CDR2 YYNGEE. Trimming left V 3 bases short and J 1 base short, with 6 bases between. The CDR3 DNA sequence: TGTGCCAGCAGCGATCGCGGCACAGATACGCAGTATTTT. Translating it yields CASSDRGTDTQYF.

The chain combines TRBV2 with TRBJ1-6; D is ambiguous. V lost 6 bases, J lost 7 bases, and 13 bases lay in between. Germline assignment: CDR1 SNHLY and CDR2 FYNNEI. The CDR3 runs 14 residues. CDR3 bases: TGTGCCAGCAGCCCGTTTGAGGGCAATTCACCCCTCCACTTT. Its translation is CASSPFEGNSPLHF.

The rearrangement uses TRBV5-1 and TRBJ2-3; D possibly corresponds to TRBD2 (5 bases). CDR3 size: 14 residues. Trimming removed 4 bases from V and 5 bases from J, with 14 bases in between. Germline V gene data show CDR1 as SGHRS and CDR2 as YFSETQ. DNA for the CDR3: TGCGCCAGCAGCCCCCTAGAGGGCGTAGATACGCAGTATTTT. It translates to CASSPLEGVDTQYF.

V gene TRBV11-3 combines with J gene TRBJ2-4, with 7 nucleotides matching TRBD1. The CDR3 is 18 amino acids. CDR1 is SGHNT and CDR2 is YENEEA in the germline V gene. Trimming cost V 7 bases and J 0 bases; bases outside gene matches: 15. CDR3 amino acids: CASTDTWAGGLAKNIQYF. CDR3 coding DNA: TGTGCCAGCACCGACACCTGGGCAGGGGGTTTAGCCAAAAACATTCAGTACTTC.

The V call is TRBV2, the J call TRBJ2-7; no reliable D call. The CDR3 spans 14 residues. The germline CDR1 and CDR2 sequences are SNHLY and FYNNEI. V shed 5 bases and J shed 4 bases, with 15 bases lying between them. The CDR3: CASSTFNEAYEQYF. The CDR3 DNA reads as TGTGCCAGCAGTACCTTTAATGAGGCTTACGAGCAGTACTTC.

This chain uses TRBV9 with TRBJ2-1; 8 bases align to TRBD2. V gave up 2 bases and J gave up 8 bases; unmatched junction bases: 9. Germline lookup yields CDR1 SGDLS and CDR2 YYNGEE. The CDR3 contains 15 residues. CDR3 amino acids: CASSVTGGPPHEQFF. In nucleotides, the CDR3 is TGTGCCAGCAGCGTGACGGGAGGGCCCCCCCATGAGCAGTTCTTC.

The genes are TRBV2 and TRBJ2-1; 7 bases agree with TRBD1. After removal of 1 base from V and 9 bases from J, the junction contained 6 bases not matched to a gene. The CDR3 has 14 amino acids. Germline CDR1 reads SNHLY; CDR2 reads FYNNEI. This chain's CDR3 is CASSEVQGHSEQFF. For the CDR3, the DNA is TGTGCCAGCAGTGAAGTACAGGGGCATAGTGAGCAGTTCTTC.

The gene calls are TRBV11-2 and TRBJ2-5; possibly TRBD2 for D (6 bases). This CDR3 comprises 14 residues. Trimming took 0 bases from V and 2 from J, leaving 7 bases between them. Germline assignment: CDR1 SGHAT and CDR2 FQNNGV. As DNA, the CDR3 is TGTGCCAGCAGCTTAGATGCGGGGCAAGAGACCCAGTACTTC. This codes for CASSLDAGQETQYF.

The chain carries TRBV6-4 and TRBJ2-2, with unresolved D. Germline CDR1 MRHNA, CDR2 SNTAGT. This CDR3 contains 16 residues. Trimming left V 0 bases short and J 3 bases short, with 11 bases between. In DNA form, the CDR3 reads TGTGCCAGCAGTGACTCGAATCCTTCGGACACCGGGGAGCTGTTTTTT. Translation: CASSDSNPSDTGELFF.